This T cell receptor beta chain was sequenced for a study of Ad26.COV2.S vaccination and SARS-CoV-2 variants (dated by TCRdb to the early 2020s). For the wider study: Donors in the vaccine arm were drawn from COV1001, a multicentre, randomized, double-blind, placebo-controlled phase I-IIa trial testing Ad26.COV2.S in healthy adults. The specificity and breadth of SARS-CoV-2-reactive T cell receptors after Ad26.COV2.S vaccination were assessed by TCRbeta repertoire sequencing. Ad26.COV2.S was administered intramuscularly at 5 x 10^10 or 1 x 10^11 viral particles, either as a single shot or as two shots given 56 days apart. Investigators did not know the trial group allocation while performing experiments and assessing outcomes. A total of 32 samples were included in the TCR-sequenced set, comprising around 19 Ad26.COV2.S vaccine recipients, 5 placebo recipients and 8 SARS-CoV-2 convalescent individuals. Trial participants were randomized into five groups of five, in which low-dose or high-dose Ad26.COV2.S was given once or twice, or placebo was given on both occasions. What the authors observed across the whole study: It was noted by the authors that total T cell responses may have been underestimated by the TCR breadth and depth analyses. Vaccine and placebo recipients had comparable non-spike TCR breadth, which fits with the vaccine containing only spike. Higher spike-specific TCR breadth was observed in Ad26.COV2.S recipients than in placebo recipients (P = 0.0014). Substantial breadth of spike-specific CD8+ and CD4+ T cell responses was reported after vaccination. Comparing responses between vaccine doses or regimens was not something the study was powered to do.

The treatment or condition label corresponds to: roughly 20 received Ad26.COV2.S at low or high dose, single or two shots; about 5 received placebo; per-sample allocation not given. For vaccine and placebo recipients, repertoires were sequenced using samples collected on day 63 after the first injection. Between 29 July and 7 August 2020, Cohort 1b enrolled some 25 adults aged 18-55 years at one site in Boston, USA. As a vaccine, Ad26.COV2.S was a replication-incompetent adenovirus type 26 vector that expressed a prefusion-stabilized SARS-CoV-2 spike protein derived from the original Wuhan strain. The immunoSEQ Assay was the method used to sequence TCRbeta CDR3 regions. After extraction, genomic DNA underwent amplification by bias-controlled multiplex PCR, followed by high-throughput sequencing. The study's processing was this. To quantify the absolute abundance of every unique TCRbeta CDR3 region, sequences were collapsed and filtered. Usable DNA was measured by amplifying reference genes present in all nucleated cells, and TCRbeta template counts were normalized to that usable DNA to estimate T cell fraction. Repertoire TCRs were annotated as SARS-CoV-2-specific when V gene, CDR3 amino acid sequence and J gene were exactly matched to a known reactive TCR set. The reference SARS-CoV-2 TCR set came from MIRA and was filtered for enrichment in COVID-19-positive ImmuneCODE repertoires, removing public or cross-reactive TCRs. Using the MIRA antigens, annotated TCRs were further analysed by specific ORF or by position within an ORF. Breadth was defined as the number of annotated unique rearrangements divided by the total number of unique productive rearrangements, and depth was defined as the summed frequency of the annotated unique rearrangements. Two-sided Wilcoxon rank-sum tests were used to compare TCR breadth between groups. TCRdb stores this immuneACCESS table with in-frame sequences only. Part of the clones is absent; in the studies checked, under half of the shortfall reflects unresolved V genes, and no reason is known for the rest. V and J calls plus clone size are reproduced from that table; the DNA served to infer D and trimming. The sample table lists some 500,000 clones, 85% to 90% of them with a count of one. The top ten hold about 2.7% of the sample.

Trimming at the junction amounts to 5 bases on V and 7 bases on J, and the germline ends lie 17 bases apart. Via the germline V gene, CDR1 is MDHEN and CDR2 SYDVKM. The CDR3, cysteine through phenylalanine, is 15 amino acids long. Only the CDR3 part of the read is kept: 45 bases, read in frame from the first base. Comments on this clone: Which antigen it targets is not known. No base qualities exist here, and no much larger clone lies one base off it.

The sequence was obtained from a person between 18 and 65 years old who received the Ad26.COV2.S COVID-19 vaccine or a placebo. The input for sequencing was peripheral blood, taken in a trial of Ad26.COV2.S vaccine versus placebo. The V and J segments used are TRBV28 and TRBJ1-4; TRBD1 could be the D gene, as 5 bases match. The DNA sequence reads TGTGCCAGCAGTCCTCTGGACAAGGAGCCTGAAAAACTGTTTTTT. Protein translation: CASSPLDKEPEKLFF. The CDR3 plus the reference TRBV28 and TRBJ1-4 genes for the other parts give the full variable domain: DVKVTQSSRYLVKRTGEKVFLECVQDMDHENMFWYRQDPGLGLRLIYFSYDVKMKEKGDIPEGYSVSREKKERFSLILESASTNQTSMYLCASSPLDKEPEKLFFGSGTQLSVL.